The clone carrying this TCR beta chain was counted a few times. The data belong to a study of regulatory T cells in long-lasting Graves disease. Construction of TCR beta libraries relied on iRepertoire HTBI primers and on Arm-PCR targeting CDR3 regions. MiXCR, applied by TCRdb to the multiplex PCR reads, yields one record per CDR3 protein. This table has about 660,000 distinct CDR3 sequences, about 30% appearing once. As to time point: persistent/refractory GD, antithyroid drugs over 5 years with positive TRAb. Isolated PBMC RNA provided the starting material for the TCR library. The TCR was taken from a female donor with Graves disease. The specimen comprised peripheral blood mononuclear cells (PBMCs), sampled when the disease was refractory, from a patient treated with antithyroid drugs.

CDR3 in DNA: TGTGCCAGCAGTAAAACAGGGTTAAACAATCAGCCCCAGCATTTT. Translating it yields CASSKTGLNNQPQHF. The rearrangement links TRBV28 to TRBJ1-5; tentatively, D is TRBD1 (6 bases). V lost 5 bases and J 3 bases, leaving 14 bases between the germline ends. Germline V gives CDR1 MDHEN, CDR2 SYDVKM. There are 15 residues in the CDR3.